This record looks at one TCR beta chain sequence and its context. The antigen is unknown. Germline V gene data show CDR1 as MDHEN and CDR2 as SYDVKM. The CDR3 runs 15 residues. Trimming took 5 bases from V and 3 from J; bases not matched to a gene: 8. When around nine days of culture had elapsed, CD4+ T cells were isolated. Participants were vaccinated with two doses of either the BNT162b2 or mRNA-1273 vaccine. Vaccinated participants had no history of SARS-CoV-2 infection and tested negative for nucleocapsid antibodies. Each culture had half its medium swapped for IL-2 medium on days 3 and 7. The sample belongs to a study of vaccination effects on CD4 cells after COVID-19. Turning to the study itself: It was a median of 72 days after the second dose that post-vaccine samples were obtained.

The table came from immunoSEQ multiplex PCR; TCRdb's copy has only in-frame clones and leaves some out. The data show about 73,000 clones, about 73% seen once. Findings of the study overall: Marked contraction was observed in infection-induced and vaccine-induced clones late after vaccination.

The clonotype was recovered from a human donor who received a COVID-19 vaccine. This specimen consisted of CD4+ T cells from PBMCs cultured without peptide, obtained after COVID-19 vaccination. The V and J genes are TRBV28 and TRBJ2-7, with 9 bases aligning to TRBD1. The CDR3 loop is CASSQQGTGNYEQYV. In DNA form, the CDR3 reads TGTGCCAGCAGTCAACAGGGGACAGGGAACTACGAGCAGTACGTC.